The next 24 T cell receptor beta chains were all read from a single sample in a study of identical twins. TCRdb fed the 5' RACE reads into MiXCR, producing one record per CDR3 protein. The sample lists approximately 680,000 distinct CDR3 sequences, just over 7% occurring once. These same data were also listed under a study on yellow fever vaccine responses in identical twins.

The sample taken for sequencing was PBMCs. All receptors derive from a young woman in good health.

The gene calls are TRBV20-1 and TRBJ2-4; 9 positions match TRBD2. In germline, CDR1 is DFQATT, CDR2 SNEGSKA (reference sequence). The CDR3 length is 13 residues. The junction had 7 bases not matched to a gene; V was cut back by 6 bases and J by 7 bases. Written as DNA, the CDR3 is TGCAGTGCCCGGGGCGCGGGGGGGAACATTCAGTACTTC. This translates into CSARGAGGNIQYF.

This clonotype was detected a few times. The rearrangement links TRBV4-1 to TRBJ1-1; D unclear. The germline V gene encodes CDR1 MGHRA and CDR2 YSYEKL. The V end lost 2 bases, the J end lost 0 bases, and 10 bases lay between the germline ends. The CDR3 length is 15 residues. CDR3 in DNA: TGCGCCAGCAGCCAACAGGACGGACTGAACACTGAAGCTTTCTTT. Translating gives CASSQQDGLNTEAFF.

This clonotype was found a few times. The chain employs TRBV7-2 and TRBJ2-1; 12 bases are a match to TRBD2. The CDR3 runs to 14 residues. The V gene's germline CDR1 is SGHTA and CDR2 FQGNSA. V lost 3 bases and J lost 9; bases outside the gene matches: 3. CDR3 residues: CASSFGLAGSEQFF. The CDR3 DNA reads TGTGCCAGCAGCTTCGGACTAGCGGGATCTGAGCAGTTCTTC.

This clonotype was detected many times. This chain uses TRBV2 with TRBJ1-5, with 7 positions matching TRBD1. The ends lost 5 bases at V and 5 bases at J; junction bases unmatched: 9. CDR1 is SNHLY, CDR2 FYNNEI, per germline. There are 15 residues in the CDR3. The CDR3 spells CASSYRGDSYQPQHF. Here the CDR3 DNA reads TGTGCCAGCAGTTATCGAGGGGACAGCTATCAGCCCCAGCATTTT.

This clonotype was counted ten times or more. This rearrangement joins TRBV11-2 to TRBJ1-5; D call uncertain. There are 14 residues in the CDR3. Germline CDR1 is SGHAT and CDR2 is FQNNGV. V was cut by 1 base and J by 8 bases, with 12 bases left in between. In nucleotides, the CDR3 is TGTGCCAGCAGCTTAGGTTGGATCGGGGAGCCCCAGCATTTT. This encodes CASSLGWIGEPQHF.

The chain recombines TRBV19 with TRBJ1-2; possibly TRBD1 for D (6 bases). V was clipped by 8 bases and J by 2 bases, with 15 bases between them. The CDR3 loop spans 14 amino acids. Germline loops: CDR1 LNHDA, CDR2 SQIVND (reference sequence). DNA of the CDR3: TGTGCCAGTTTCGGGGACACAGAGAACTATGGCTACACCTTC. It specifies CASFGDTENYGYTF.

Many counts were recorded for this clonotype. The chain carries TRBV12-3 or TRBV12-4 and TRBJ2-4; D may be TRBD2 (5 bases). V gave up 5 bases and J gave up 3 bases, with 14 bases separating them. The CDR3 is 15 amino acids. This CDR3 reads CASSQDSSVKNIQYF. The DNA of the CDR3 is TGTGCCAGCAGTCAGGACTCCTCGGTCAAAAACATTCAGTACTTC.

In this sample, this clonotype turned up once. The J gene is TRBJ2-3, the V gene TRBV5-1, with D uncertain. Germline CDR1 and CDR2: SGHRS and YFSETQ. The V and J ends lost 0 bases and 0 bases respectively, with 8 bases between them. This CDR3 contains 15 residues. CDR3 nucleotides: TGCGCCAGCAGCTTGGTCACCCTTAGCACAGATACGCAGTATTTT. Protein sequence: CASSLVTLSTDTQYF. Supplemented by reference TRBV5-1 and TRBJ2-3, the full variable domain reads KAGVTQTPRYLIKTRGQQVTLSCSPISGHRSVSWYQQTPGQGLQFLFEYFSETQRNKGNFPGRFSGRQFSNSRSEMNVSTLELGDSALYLCASSLVTLSTDTQYFGPGTRLTVL.

This clonotype has more than one count but fewer than ten. V is TRBV29-1 and J is TRBJ2-1; 13 bases are shared with TRBD2. The CDR3 contains 16 residues. CDR1 is SQVTM, CDR2 ANQGSEA, per germline. Trimming cost V 2 bases and J 4 bases; bases outside gene matches: 5. CDR3 loop: CSVERGLAGQYNEQFF. For the CDR3, the DNA is TGCAGCGTTGAAAGGGGACTAGCGGGGCAGTACAATGAGCAGTTCTTC.

This clonotype was observed a few times. This chain links TRBV29-1 with TRBJ2-3; 7 nucleotides line up with TRBD2. The ends lost 4 bases at V and 1 base at J; junction bases unmatched: 5. The CDR3 is 14 amino acids. CDR1 is SQVTM and CDR2 is ANQGSEA in the germline V gene. CDR3 coding DNA: TGCAGCGTTGGAAGGGCGGGAGGCACAGATACGCAGTATTTT. Residues: CSVGRAGGTDTQYF.

This clonotype has only a few counts. The rearrangement uses TRBV5-5 and TRBJ2-7, with TRBD2 as a possible D gene (5 bases). V dropped 4 bases and J dropped 3 bases, with 11 bases sitting between them. The CDR3 runs to 13 residues. CDR1 and CDR2 from the germline V gene are SGHKS and YYEKEE (reference sequence). The CDR3 loop reads CASSVGLIYEQYV. As DNA, the CDR3 is TGTGCCAGCAGCGTCGGACTGATCTACGAGCAGTACGTC.

Comments on this clonotype: This clone may be a read error of a much larger clone one base away. The chain uses TRBV20-1 and TRBJ2-3; tentatively, D is TRBD1 (5 bases). Per germline, CDR1 DFQATT and CDR2 SNEGSKA (reference sequence). The CDR3 totals 15 residues. CDR3 protein: CSARDGGVVTGTQYF. CDR3 in DNA: TGCAGTGCTAGAGATGGTGGGGTTGTCACAGGTACGCAGTATTTT.

This chain connects TRBV6-1 to TRBJ2-2; 8 bases match TRBD2. Germline V gene sequence: CDR1 MNHNS, CDR2 SASEGT. The CDR3 covers 15 residues. Germline trimming cut 7 bases from V and 5 bases from J; bases unmatched to any gene: 9. This CDR3 reads CASKRGGRDTGELFF. The CDR3 DNA reads TGTGCCAGCAAACGGGGGGGCCGAGATACCGGGGAGCTGTTTTTT.

This clonotype was detected many times. The chain couples TRBV5-1 to TRBJ2-1; 8 nucleotides agree with TRBD2. Germline values: CDR1 SGHRS, CDR2 YFSETQ. The CDR3 runs to 15 residues. V gave up 4 bases and J gave up 4 bases; unmatched junction bases: 7. The CDR3 DNA sequence: TGCGCCAGCAGCCCCGCGGGAGGCGGTTACAATGAGCAGTTCTTC. Protein product: CASSPAGGGYNEQFF. The whole variable domain, filled in from reference TRBV5-1 and TRBJ2-1, reads KAGVTQTPRYLIKTRGQQVTLSCSPISGHRSVSWYQQTPGQGLQFLFEYFSETQRNKGNFPGRFSGRQFSNSRSEMNVSTLELGDSALYLCASSPAGGGYNEQFFGPGTRLTVL.

This clonotype was seen ten or more times. This sequence joins TRBV29-1 and TRBJ2-7, with D possibly TRBD1 on 6 matching bases. CDR1 is SQVTM, CDR2 ANQGSEA, per germline. Trimming took off 5 bases at V and 1 base at J, with 18 bases between the two ends. The CDR3 spans 15 residues. CDR3 coding DNA: TGCAGCGTTACCGCCCCGACAGGCAGATCCTACGAGCAGTACTTC. This translates into CSVTAPTGRSYEQYF.

In this sample, this clonotype turned up a few times. The chain uses TRBV29-1 and TRBJ1-2; TRBD1 matches 8 bases. CDR1 SQVTM and CDR2 ANQGSEA come from the germline V gene. This CDR3 contains 13 residues. V shed 3 bases, J shed 5 bases, and the junction held 5 bases outside the gene matches. The CDR3 region has the DNA TGCAGCGTTGAGGCAGGGGGCGGATATGGCTACACCTTC. Protein sequence: CSVEAGGGYGYTF.

The chain couples TRBV20-1 to TRBJ2-2, with 12 bases matching TRBD2. Germline V gene sequence: CDR1 DFQATT, CDR2 SNEGSKA (reference sequence). Trimming at V came to 4 bases and at J to 1 base, leaving 1 base not matched to a gene. There are 15 residues in the CDR3. In DNA form, the CDR3 reads TGCAGTGCTACACTAGCGGGAGGGAACACCGGGGAGCTGTTTTTT. Translating it yields CSATLAGGNTGELFF.

This clonotype was counted many times. The DNA for the CDR3 is TGTGCCAGCAATCTAGACAGGGCGAGGGGCAATGAGCAGTTCTTC. It translates to CASNLDRARGNEQFF. The chain couples TRBV2 to TRBJ2-1, with 7 positions matching TRBD1. V was pared by 7 bases and J by 6 bases, with 12 bases of the junction left unmatched. The CDR3 loop spans 15 amino acids. Germline V gene data show CDR1 as SNHLY and CDR2 as FYNNEI.

Many counts were recorded for this clonotype. V and J are TRBV4-1 and TRBJ1-4; 7 bases are shared with TRBD1. Germline V gene sequence: CDR1 MGHRA, CDR2 YSYEKL. The CDR3 loop spans 13 amino acids. V trimming: 0 bases; J trimming: 16 bases; junction bases outside the gene matches: 8. CDR3 in DNA: TGCGCCAGCAGCCAAGATGCCGACAGGGAGGCGTTTTTT. Amino acid sequence: CASSQDADREAFF.

This clonotype was counted only a few times. The V and J genes are TRBV20-1 and TRBJ2-3; 11 nucleotides match TRBD1. The junction had 6 bases not matched to a gene; V was cut back by 6 bases and J by 4 bases. The CDR3 covers 14 residues. CDR1 is DFQATT, CDR2 SNEGSKA, per germline (reference sequence). The CDR3 DNA follows: TGCAGTGCCACGGACAGGGGGCAGGCAGATACGCAGTATTTT. This codes for CSATDRGQADTQYF.

The chain carries TRBV15 and TRBJ2-1; D is perhaps TRBD1 (6 bases). V lost 5 bases, J lost 8 bases, and 19 bases lay in between. The CDR3 has 15 amino acids. Germline V gene data show CDR1 as LNHNV and CDR2 as YYDKDF (reference sequence). Here the CDR3 DNA reads TGTGCCACCAGCCCACCCCACGAGGACAGCCATGAGCAGTTCTTC. This translates into CATSPPHEDSHEQFF.

This clonotype was counted at least ten times. This chain connects TRBV7-2 to TRBJ1-5; TRBD1 matches at 7 bases. The V gene's germline CDR1 is SGHTA and CDR2 FQGNSA. J gave up 5 bases and V 5 bases, and 9 bases lay outside the gene matches. This CDR3 contains 15 residues. Written as DNA, the CDR3 is TGTGCCAGCAGCCAAGGGGGCGGCAGAGATCAGCCCCAGCATTTT. It specifies CASSQGGGRDQPQHF.

This chain joins TRBV11-2 and TRBJ2-7; no clear D gene. CDR1 and CDR2 from the germline V gene are SGHAT and FQNNGV. V was clipped by 1 base and J by 0 bases, with 7 bases between them. The CDR3 contains 14 residues. The CDR3, as DNA: TGTGCCAGCAGCTTAGGGAGAATCTCCTACGAGCAGTACGTC. Its protein is CASSLGRISYEQYV.

On this clonotype itself: One end of the junction is discordant with germline, which a read error may explain. This chain uses TRBV6-1 with TRBJ2-3; D is perhaps TRBD1 or TRBD2 (6 bases each). The CDR3 loop spans 13 amino acids. Germline values: CDR1 MNHNS, CDR2 SASEGT. For the CDR3, the DNA is TGTGGCAGCATGGGGGGCGGCACAGATACGCAGTATTTT. As protein: CGSMGGGTDTQYF.